The source of this TCR beta chain is a study of response to subunit inactivated influenza vaccine. General study results and limits: That few new T cells are recruited by each seasonal influenza vaccination was the authors' suggestion.

The CDR3 runs 13 residues. In germline, CDR1 is DFQATT, CDR2 SNEGSKA (reference sequence). The J segment lost 1 base and the V segment lost 7 bases, leaving 1 base of the junction unmatched. TCRdb analysed the RT-PCR reads with MiXCR anew, one entry per CDR3 protein. The data hold more than 450,000 distinct CDR3 sequences, with about 10% observed a single time. This clonotype was counted between two and nine times. Its target is not known. The chain is built from TRBV20-1 and TRBJ2-2, with TRBD1 matching over 9 bases. The source of this sequence is a man over 45 who received an inactivated influenza vaccine. The specimen comprised PBMCs from blood, sampled on the day of vaccination. The CDR3 region is CSGDRENTGELFF. The CDR3 nucleotides are TGCAGTGGGGACAGGGAGAACACCGGGGAGCTGTTTTTT.